This T cell receptor beta chain was profiled in a study of neurological immune-mediated disorders. Broader study findings: The study found the most TCR clonal expansion in HTLV-1-associated myelopathy and the least in multiple sclerosis, below healthy controls. None of the CDR3 amino acid sequences found in expanded clones was shared across subjects. This suggests that the TCR-beta repertoires were private in all groups.

Trimming cost V 2 bases and J 3 bases, with 4 bases left between them. The CDR3 covers 12 residues. This clonotype was picked up many times. Its specificity is not known. Described time point: technical triplicate 1. Stored at -80 C, 2 million PBMCs were the source of the unsorted libraries. The cDNA was generated by 5'RACE with 10-nucleotide random UMIs. TCRdb recomputed calls from the 5' RACE reads with MiXCR, one row per CDR3 protein. The sample has 30,000 to 40,000 distinct CDR3 sequences, around 10% seen once. This rearrangement joins TRBV12-3 or TRBV12-4 to TRBJ1-2; D call uncertain. The sequence was collected from a man aged 55 to 70 with HTLV-1-associated myelopathy (HAM/TSP). The sequenced sample consisted of PBMCs. The CDR3 DNA reads TGTGCCAGCAGTTTAACGGACTATGGCTACACCTTC. This gives the protein CASSLTDYGYTF.